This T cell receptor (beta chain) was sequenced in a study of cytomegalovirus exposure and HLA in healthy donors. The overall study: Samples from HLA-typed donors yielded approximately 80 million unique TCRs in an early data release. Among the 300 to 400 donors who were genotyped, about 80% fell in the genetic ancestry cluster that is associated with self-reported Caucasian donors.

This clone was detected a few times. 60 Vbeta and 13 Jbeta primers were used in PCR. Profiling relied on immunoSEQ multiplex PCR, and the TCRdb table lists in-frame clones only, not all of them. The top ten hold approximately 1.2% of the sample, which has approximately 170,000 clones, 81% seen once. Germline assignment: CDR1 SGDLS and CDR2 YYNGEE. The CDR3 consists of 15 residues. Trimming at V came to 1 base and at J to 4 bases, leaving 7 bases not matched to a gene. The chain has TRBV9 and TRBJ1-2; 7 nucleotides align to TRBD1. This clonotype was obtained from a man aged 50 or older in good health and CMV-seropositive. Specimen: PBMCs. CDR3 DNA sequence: TGTGCCAGCAGCGTATCGGGCAGGGGGTTCTATGGCTACACCTTC. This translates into CASSVSGRGFYGYTF.